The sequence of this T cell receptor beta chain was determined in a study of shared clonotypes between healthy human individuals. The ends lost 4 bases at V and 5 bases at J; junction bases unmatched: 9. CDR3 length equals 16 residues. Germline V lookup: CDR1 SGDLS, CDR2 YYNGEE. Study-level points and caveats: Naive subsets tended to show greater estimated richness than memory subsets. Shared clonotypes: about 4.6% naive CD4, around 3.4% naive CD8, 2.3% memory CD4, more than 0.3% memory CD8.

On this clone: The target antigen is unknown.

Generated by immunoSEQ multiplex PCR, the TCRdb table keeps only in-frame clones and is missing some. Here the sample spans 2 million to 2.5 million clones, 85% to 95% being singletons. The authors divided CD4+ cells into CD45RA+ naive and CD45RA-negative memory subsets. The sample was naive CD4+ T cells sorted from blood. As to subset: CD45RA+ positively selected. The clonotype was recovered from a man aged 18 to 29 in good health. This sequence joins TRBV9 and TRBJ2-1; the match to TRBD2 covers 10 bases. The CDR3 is CASSISPSGGNNEQFF. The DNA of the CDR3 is TGTGCCAGCAGCATTAGCCCTAGCGGGGGCAACAATGAGCAGTTCTTC.